The 25 T cell receptor beta chains below all came from one sample that was sequenced in a study of blood T cell repertoires in COVID-19 (dated by TCRdb to the early 2020s). The method was the immunoSEQ multiplex PCR assay. In TCRdb, the immuneACCESS table is reduced to in-frame sequences with V and J assigned. These tables do not hold every clone; where another copy was compared, an unresolved V gene accounts for under half, and the others remain unexplained. Across this sample there are 180,000 or so clones, with about 90% seen only once. The top ten clonotypes cover roughly 0.6% of the sample. The sample taken for sequencing was peripheral blood. These receptors came from a man in his forties or fifties with acute or convalescent COVID-19.

The V gene is TRBV28, the J gene TRBJ1-4, with 7 bases identical to TRBD1. This CDR3 is 16 amino acids long. CDR1 and CDR2 (germline): MDHEN, SYDVKM. V was pared by 7 bases and J by 11 bases, with 19 bases of the junction left unmatched. CDR3 coding DNA: TGTGCCAGCATCGCCCCAGGGGGAGTGGAGGGAAGGAAACTGTTTTTT. Translating gives CASIAPGGVEGRKLFF.

V gene TRBV7-3 combines with J gene TRBJ1-2, with unresolved D. Germline CDR1 and CDR2: SGHTA and FQGTGA. The V end lost 5 bases, the J end lost 3 bases, and 19 bases lay between the germline ends. The CDR3 contains 16 residues. Here the CDR3 DNA reads TGTGCCAGCAGCCTCACCCCCTCCGCGGCCGACTATGGCTACACCTTC. Translating it yields CASSLTPSAADYGYTF.

The chain employs TRBV19 and TRBJ2-2; TRBD2 matches at 8 bases. V lost 4 bases to trimming and J lost 4 bases; unmatched junction nucleotides: 20. The CDR3 length is 20 residues. The germline CDR1 and CDR2 sequences are LNHDA and SQIVND (reference sequence). Written as DNA, the CDR3 is TGTGCCAGTAGTACGGCGAGAGAGGGAACTAGCGGCCACTTCACCGGGGAGCTGTTTTTT. Translation gives CASSTAREGTSGHFTGELFF.

J is TRBJ2-2 and V is TRBV5-1; D gene ambiguous. The CDR3 extends over 14 amino acids. Germline assignment: CDR1 SGHRS and CDR2 YFSETQ. Trimming removed 2 bases from V and 1 base from J, with 6 bases in between. CDR3 loop: CASSLLQNTGELFF. The CDR3, as DNA: TGCGCCAGCAGCTTACTACAGAACACCGGGGAGCTGTTTTTT.

This clone came up a few times. The V call is TRBV19, the J call TRBJ1-5, with 8 positions matching TRBD1. Germline lookup yields CDR1 LNHDA and CDR2 SQIVND (reference sequence). CDR3 size: 14 residues. V was clipped by 11 bases and J by 2 bases; unmatched bases: 8. The CDR3 loop reads CAVSQTGGNQPQHF. DNA for the CDR3: TGTGCCGTATCGCAGACAGGGGGCAATCAGCCCCAGCATTTT.

The chain employs TRBV7-9 and TRBJ2-2, with D possibly being TRBD2 (7 bases). V shed 1 base and J shed 5 bases, with 14 bases lying between them. The CDR3 is made up of 16 amino acids. Germline assignment: CDR1 SEHNR and CDR2 FQNEAQ (reference sequence). For the CDR3, the DNA is TGTGCCAGCAGCTTAGTCTTCAGGGGAGGGACCGGGGAGCTGTTTTTT. Protein product: CASSLVFRGGTGELFF.

The V gene is TRBV2, the J gene TRBJ1-2; TRBD1 matches at 7 bases. The CDR3 covers 12 residues. Germline V lookup: CDR1 SNHLY, CDR2 FYNNEI. Losses at the gene ends were 10 bases for V and 3 bases for J; bases not matched to a gene: 5. CDR3 in amino acids: CANQGEDYGYTF. In DNA form, the CDR3 reads TGTGCCAACCAGGGGGAGGACTATGGCTACACCTTC.

The table lists this clone with a count of one. V is TRBV6-1 and J is TRBJ2-1; 11 bases fit TRBD2. The CDR3 runs 17 residues. From germline, CDR1 is MNHNS and CDR2 SASEGT. J was trimmed by 7 bases and V by 3 bases; bases with no gene match: 11. CDR3 protein: CASSDEGSGRALNEQFF. The CDR3 nucleotides read TGTGCCAGCAGTGATGAGGGTAGCGGGAGGGCCCTTAATGAGCAGTTCTTC.

This chain connects TRBV10-2 to TRBJ2-3, with 11 bases aligning to TRBD2. This CDR3 has 16 residues. The V gene end was trimmed by 6 bases and the J gene end by 2 bases; junction bases not matched to a gene: 7. Germline CDR1 is WSHSY and CDR2 is SAAADI. The DNA for the CDR3 is TGCGCCAGCAGCTTATTAGCGGGAGGGCCCACAGATACGCAGTATTTT. Translated, it gives CASSLLAGGPTDTQYF.

This clone was observed a single time. The chain couples TRBV9 to TRBJ1-2; 7 bases are shared with TRBD1. The germline CDR1 and CDR2 sequences are SGDLS and YYNGEE. Trimming at V came to 4 bases and at J to 6 bases, leaving 6 bases not matched to a gene. The length of the CDR3 is 13 residues. The CDR3 DNA follows: TGTGCCAGCAGCCGACAGGGATACGATGGCTACACCTTC. This gives the protein CASSRQGYDGYTF.

The chain uses TRBV9 and TRBJ2-4, with 9 bases identical to TRBD2. Germline-derived CDR1 and CDR2 are SGDLS and YYNGEE. The CDR3 contains 20 residues. V lost 0 bases, J lost 0 bases, and 13 bases stayed unmatched. The DNA of the CDR3 is TGTGCCAGCAGCGTAGTGGGGCTAGCGGGAACCGACCCAGCCAAAAACATTCAGTACTTC. This codes for CASSVVGLAGTDPAKNIQYF.

The rearrangement links TRBV5-1 to TRBJ2-7; D remains unclear. This CDR3 has 13 residues. The V gene's germline CDR1 is SGHRS and CDR2 YFSETQ. V was shortened by 0 bases and J by 1 base, with 5 bases between the two germline ends. The CDR3 is CASSLAESYEQYF. The CDR3 coding sequence is TGCGCCAGCAGCTTGGCGGAGTCCTACGAGCAGTACTTC. The whole variable domain, filled in from reference TRBV5-1 and TRBJ2-7, reads KAGVTQTPRYLIKTRGQQVTLSCSPISGHRSVSWYQQTPGQGLQFLFEYFSETQRNKGNFPGRFSGRQFSNSRSEMNVSTLELGDSALYLCASSLAESYEQYFGPGTRLTVT.

This clone was observed a single time. This chain connects TRBV3-1 (or the pseudogene TRBV3-2) to TRBJ2-4; 12 bases are shared with TRBD2. CDR1 and CDR2 from the germline V gene are LGHDT and YNNKEL (reference sequence). The CDR3 loop spans 15 amino acids. Trimming cost V 4 bases and J 8 bases; bases outside gene matches: 6. The CDR3 spells CASSLRTSGIDIQYF. The CDR3 DNA is TGTGCCAGCAGCCTTCGGACTAGCGGGATTGACATTCAGTACTTC.

The gene calls are TRBV14 and TRBJ2-1; maybe TRBD2 (5 bases). CDR1 and CDR2 from the germline V gene are SGHDN and FVKESK. V lost 2 bases and J 4 bases, leaving 6 bases between the germline ends. This CDR3 has 13 amino acids. In nucleotides, the CDR3 is TGTGCCAGCAGCCAATTAGCGTACAATGAGCAGTTCTTC. The encoded protein is CASSQLAYNEQFF.

This clone was observed once. The chain joins TRBV27 to TRBJ2-1; 8 bases match TRBD2. V dropped 3 bases and J dropped 4; count of bases not matched to a gene: 2. Germline V lookup: CDR1 MNHEY, CDR2 SMNVEV (reference sequence). This CDR3 region has 14 residues. This CDR3 reads CASSFQRGYNEQFF. The CDR3 nucleotides read TGTGCCAGCAGTTTTCAGCGGGGGTACAATGAGCAGTTCTTC.

CDR3 nucleotide sequence: TGTGCCAGCGGGGCGTCGGGACACAACACCGGGGAGCTGTTTTTT. This translates into CASGASGHNTGELFF. This chain connects TRBV7-6 to TRBJ2-2, with D tentatively TRBD1 (6 bases). The germline V gene has CDR1 SGHVS and CDR2 FNYEAQ. V was trimmed by 8 bases and J by 2 bases, leaving 15 bases between them. The CDR3 extends over 15 amino acids.

This rearrangement joins TRBV4-1 to TRBJ2-5, with D unclear. Trimming left V 6 bases short and J 4 bases short, with 15 bases between. CDR3 length: 14 residues. Germline V gene data show CDR1 as MGHRA and CDR2 as YSYEKL. CDR3 DNA: TGCGCCAGCAGACCACTCCTGAGAGGAGAGACCCAGTACTTC. This gives the protein CASRPLLRGETQYF.

Only one count was recorded for this clone. The chain employs TRBV29-1 and TRBJ1-1; the D gene is possibly TRBD1 (5 bases). Deletions cut 4 bases from V and 0 bases from J, with 9 bases between. CDR3 length equals 13 residues. Per germline, CDR1 SQVTM and CDR2 ANQGSEA. The CDR3 DNA reads as TGCAGCGTTGGGGGCTGGATGAACACTGAAGCTTTCTTT. This codes for CSVGGWMNTEAFF.

This clone showed up just once. The rearrangement uses TRBV28 and TRBJ2-1; 7 nucleotides match TRBD1. This CDR3 region has 13 residues. The ends lost 10 bases at V and 7 bases at J; junction bases unmatched: 10. Germline assignment: CDR1 MDHEN and CDR2 SYDVKM. The CDR3 protein is CAIDTGVGNEQFF. In nucleotides, the CDR3 is TGTGCCATCGACACAGGGGTGGGGAATGAGCAGTTCTTC.

The gene calls are TRBV9 and TRBJ2-1; the D gene is possibly TRBD2 (6 bases). The CDR3 runs 15 residues. The V end lost 1 base, the J end lost 6 bases, and 14 bases lay between the germline ends. CDR1 and CDR2 (germline): SGDLS, YYNGEE. The CDR3, as DNA: TGTGCCAGCAGCGTAAGTCCCGGGGGTCGCAATGAGCAGTTCTTC. Translating it yields CASSVSPGGRNEQFF.

V gene TRBV28 combines with J gene TRBJ1-2; 7 bases align to TRBD1. V was pared by 4 bases and J by 8 bases, with 7 bases of the junction left unmatched. This CDR3 has 13 amino acids. Germline V gene sequence: CDR1 MDHEN, CDR2 SYDVKM. The CDR3 DNA follows: TGTGCCAGCAGTTCCCCCGGACAGGCCGGCTACACCTTC. Its protein is CASSSPGQAGYTF.

This clone was observed a handful of times. This chain links TRBV9 with TRBJ2-5, with a possible D match to TRBD2 (6 bases). Germline CDR1 SGDLS, CDR2 YYNGEE. This CDR3 comprises 18 residues. The germline V and J ends were trimmed by 3 bases and 4 bases, with 25 bases remaining between them. The CDR3 here is CASSGARAGPGVRETQYF. The CDR3 coding sequence is TGTGCCAGCAGCGGAGCGCGGGCGGGGCCTGGGGTTAGAGAGACCCAGTACTTC. The variable domain in full, completed from reference TRBV9 and TRBJ2-5, reads DSGVTQTPKHLITATGQRVTLRCSPRSGDLSVYWYQQSLDQGLQFLIQYYNGEERAKGNILERFSAQQFPDLHSELNLSSLELGDSALYFCASSGARAGPGVRETQYFGPGTRLLVL.

The rearrangement links TRBV28 to TRBJ2-4; 15 nucleotides agree with TRBD2. The CDR3 is 16 residues long. V lost 4 bases to trimming and J lost 9 bases; unmatched junction nucleotides: 7. Germline V gene sequence: CDR1 MDHEN, CDR2 SYDVKM. In nucleotides, the CDR3 is TGTGCCAGCAGTTCCGGACTAGCGGGAGGGAAAGGCATTCAGTACTTC. Translating it yields CASSSGLAGGKGIQYF.

This sequence joins TRBV7-9 and TRBJ1-2; 9 bases are a match to TRBD1. V lost 4 bases, J lost 4 bases, and 10 bases stayed unmatched. The CDR3 consists of 16 residues. Germline loops: CDR1 SEHNR, CDR2 FQNEAQ (reference sequence). CDR3 sequence: CASSSVRDRDGYGYTF. As DNA, the CDR3 is TGTGCCAGCAGCTCGGTCCGGGACAGGGATGGCTATGGCTACACCTTC. The full variable domain, with the rest looked up from reference TRBV7-9 and TRBJ1-2, is DTGVSQNPRHKITKRGQNVTFRCDPISEHNRLYWYRQTLGQGPEFLTYFQNEAQLEKSRLLSDRFSAERPKGSFSTLEIQRTEQGDSAMYLCASSSVRDRDGYGYTFGSGTRLTVV.

The chain uses TRBV27 and TRBJ1-6; D unclear. The germline V and J ends were trimmed by 2 bases and 10 bases, with 15 bases remaining between them. Looked up from germline, CDR1 is MNHEY and CDR2 is SMNVEV (reference sequence). The CDR3 sequence is 15 residues long. CDR3 coding DNA: TGTGCCAGCAGTTTAAGCCGCTTCTCAAACTCACCCCTCCACTTT. This encodes CASSLSRFSNSPLHF.